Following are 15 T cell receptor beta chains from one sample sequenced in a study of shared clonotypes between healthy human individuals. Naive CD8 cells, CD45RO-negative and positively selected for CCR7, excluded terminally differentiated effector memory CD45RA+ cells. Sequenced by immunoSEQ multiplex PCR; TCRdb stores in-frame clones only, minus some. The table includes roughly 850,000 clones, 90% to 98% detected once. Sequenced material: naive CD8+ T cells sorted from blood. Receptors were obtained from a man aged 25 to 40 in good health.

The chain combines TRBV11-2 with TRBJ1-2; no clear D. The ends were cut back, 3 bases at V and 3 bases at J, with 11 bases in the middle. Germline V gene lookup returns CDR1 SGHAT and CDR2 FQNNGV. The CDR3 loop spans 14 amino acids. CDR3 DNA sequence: TGTGCCAGCAGCTTGGAGGGTTCGTACTATGGCTACACCTTC. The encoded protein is CASSLEGSYYGYTF.

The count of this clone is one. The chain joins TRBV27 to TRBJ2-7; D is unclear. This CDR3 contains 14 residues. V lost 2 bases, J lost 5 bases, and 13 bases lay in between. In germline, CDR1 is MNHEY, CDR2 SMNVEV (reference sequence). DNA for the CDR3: TGTGCCAGCAGTTTAGTTCCAAGGACGGACGAGCAGTACTTC. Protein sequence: CASSLVPRTDEQYF.

The CDR3, as DNA: TGTGCCAGCAGTTCGGGGGGCCATCAGCCCCAGCATTTT. Translating it yields CASSSGGHQPQHF. The V and J genes are TRBV27 and TRBJ1-5, with D perhaps TRBD1 (6 bases). The germline gives CDR1 MNHEY, CDR2 SMNVEV (reference sequence). The V and J ends lost 4 bases and 5 bases respectively, with 9 bases between them. The CDR3 is 13 residues long.

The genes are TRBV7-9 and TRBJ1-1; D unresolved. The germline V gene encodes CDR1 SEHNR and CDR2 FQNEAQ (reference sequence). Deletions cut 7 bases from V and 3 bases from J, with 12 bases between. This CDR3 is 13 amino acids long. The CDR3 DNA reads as TGTGCCAGCACCCATAGAACGGACACTGAAGCTTTCTTT. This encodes CASTHRTDTEAFF.

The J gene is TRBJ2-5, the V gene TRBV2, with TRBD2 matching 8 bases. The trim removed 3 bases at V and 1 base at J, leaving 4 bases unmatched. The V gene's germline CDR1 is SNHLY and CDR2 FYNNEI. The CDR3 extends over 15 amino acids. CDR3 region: CASSEAGGGQETQYF. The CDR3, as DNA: TGTGCCAGCAGTGAGGCGGGAGGAGGCCAAGAGACCCAGTACTTC.

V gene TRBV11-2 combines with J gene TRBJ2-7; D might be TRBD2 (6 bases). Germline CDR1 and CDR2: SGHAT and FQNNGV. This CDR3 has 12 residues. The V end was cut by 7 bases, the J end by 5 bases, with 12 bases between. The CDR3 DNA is TGTGCCAGCATGGGGGGAGTCCACGAGCAGTACTTC. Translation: CASMGGVHEQYF.

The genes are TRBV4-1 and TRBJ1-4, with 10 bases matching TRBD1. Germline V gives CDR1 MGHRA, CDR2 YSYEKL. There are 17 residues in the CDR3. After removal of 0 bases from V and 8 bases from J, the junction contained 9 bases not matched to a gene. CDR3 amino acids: CASSQEPGTGVSEKLFF. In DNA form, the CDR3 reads TGCGCCAGCAGCCAAGAGCCCGGGACAGGGGTGAGCGAAAAACTGTTTTTT.

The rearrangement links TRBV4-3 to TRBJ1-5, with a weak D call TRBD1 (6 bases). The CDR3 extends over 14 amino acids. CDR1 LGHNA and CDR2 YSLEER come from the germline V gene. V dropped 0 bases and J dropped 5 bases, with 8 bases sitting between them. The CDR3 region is CASSQDRGYQPQHF. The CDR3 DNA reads TGCGCCAGCAGCCAAGACAGGGGATATCAGCCCCAGCATTTT.

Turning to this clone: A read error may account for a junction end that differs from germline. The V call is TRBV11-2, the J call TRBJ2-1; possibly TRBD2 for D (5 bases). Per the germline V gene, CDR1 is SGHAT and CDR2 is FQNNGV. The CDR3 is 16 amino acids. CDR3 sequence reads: CASSPDSPSSYNERFF. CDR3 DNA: TGTGCCAGCAGCCCGGACTCACCGAGCTCCTACAATGAGCGGTTCTTC. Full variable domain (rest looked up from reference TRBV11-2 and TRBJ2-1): EAGVAQSPRYKIIEKRQSVAFWCNPISGHATLYWYQQILGQGPKLLIQFQNNGVVDDSQLPKDRFSAERLKGVDSTLKIQPAKLEDSAVYLCASSPDSPSSYNERFFGPGTRLTVL.

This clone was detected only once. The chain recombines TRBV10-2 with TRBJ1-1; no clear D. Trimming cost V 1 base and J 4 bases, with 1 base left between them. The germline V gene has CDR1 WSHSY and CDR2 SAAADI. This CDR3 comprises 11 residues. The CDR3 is CASSEFTEAFF. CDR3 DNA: TGCGCCAGCAGTGAGTTCACTGAAGCTTTCTTT.

CDR3 DNA sequence: TGTGCCAGCAGTCCCACAGGGGCCCCTGGGTACGAGCAGTACTTC. This gives the protein CASSPTGAPGYEQYF. The rearrangement links TRBV27 to TRBJ2-7; 7 bases line up with TRBD1. Trimming cost V 5 bases and J 4 bases; bases outside gene matches: 11. The CDR3 contains 15 residues. Germline CDR1 MNHEY, CDR2 SMNVEV (reference sequence).

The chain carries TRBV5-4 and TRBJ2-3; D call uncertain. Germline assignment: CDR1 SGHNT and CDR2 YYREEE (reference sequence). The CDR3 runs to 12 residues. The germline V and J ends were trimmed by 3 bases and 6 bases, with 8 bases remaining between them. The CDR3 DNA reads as TGTGCCAGCAGCTCCGGTGGGGATACGCAGTATTTT. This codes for CASSSGGDTQYF.

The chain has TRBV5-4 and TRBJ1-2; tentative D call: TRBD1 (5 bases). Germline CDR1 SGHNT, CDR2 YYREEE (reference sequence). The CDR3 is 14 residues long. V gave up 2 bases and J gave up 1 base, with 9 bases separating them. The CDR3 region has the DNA TGTGCCAGCAGCTTCCAGGGCGGTAACTATGGCTACACCTTC. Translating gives CASSFQGGNYGYTF.

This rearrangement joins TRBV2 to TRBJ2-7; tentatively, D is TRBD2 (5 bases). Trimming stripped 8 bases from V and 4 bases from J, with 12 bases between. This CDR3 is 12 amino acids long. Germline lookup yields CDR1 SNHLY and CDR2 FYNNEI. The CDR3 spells CASCGSGYEQYF. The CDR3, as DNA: TGTGCCAGCTGCGGGTCTGGGTACGAGCAGTACTTC.

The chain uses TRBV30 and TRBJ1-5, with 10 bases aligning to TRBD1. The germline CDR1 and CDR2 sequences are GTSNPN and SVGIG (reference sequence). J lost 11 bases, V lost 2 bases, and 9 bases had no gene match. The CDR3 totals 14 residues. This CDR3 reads CAWSTDRGPLAQHF. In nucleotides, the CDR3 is TGTGCCTGGAGTACCGACAGGGGGCCCTTGGCCCAGCATTTT. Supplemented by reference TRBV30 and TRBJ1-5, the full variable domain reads SQTIHQWPATLVQPVGSPLSLECTVEGTSNPNLYWYRQAAGRGLQLLFYSVGIGQISSEVPQNLSASRPQDRQFILSSKKLLLSDSGFYLCAWSTDRGPLAQHFGDGTRLSIL.